One T cell receptor (beta chain) is described in this entry. Its antigen remains unidentified. Only in-frame clones appear in the TCRdb table, and some are missing; sequencing was by immunoSEQ multiplex PCR. The table shows about 38,000 clones, with 80% to 90% occurring only once. The data stem from a study of OX40 agonist ivuxolimab in advanced cancers. Study information: Enrolled patients in dose escalation had cancers that were hepatocellular carcinoma, melanoma, renal cell or head and neck cancer.

The study, taken as a whole, reports: Clonal expansion was seen in CD4+ and CD8+ blood T cells by week 6 at 0.1 to 3.0 mg/kg.

The CDR3 extends over 18 amino acids. Germline loops: CDR1 SGHNT, CDR2 YYREEE (reference sequence). Trimming shortened V by 2 bases and J by 0 bases, and 15 bases separated the two germline ends. This specimen was CD4+ or CD8+ T cells sorted from blood, taken in a trial of the OX40 agonist ivuxolimab. The chain carries TRBV5-4 and TRBJ1-6, with D possibly being TRBD1 (6 bases). This receptor was identified in an adult with an advanced solid tumor such as melanoma, head and neck, liver or kidney cancer. The CDR3 region is CASSFEVRGSSYNSPLHF. The CDR3 nucleotides read TGTGCCAGCAGCTTCGAAGTCAGGGGCAGCTCCTATAATTCACCCCTCCACTTT.